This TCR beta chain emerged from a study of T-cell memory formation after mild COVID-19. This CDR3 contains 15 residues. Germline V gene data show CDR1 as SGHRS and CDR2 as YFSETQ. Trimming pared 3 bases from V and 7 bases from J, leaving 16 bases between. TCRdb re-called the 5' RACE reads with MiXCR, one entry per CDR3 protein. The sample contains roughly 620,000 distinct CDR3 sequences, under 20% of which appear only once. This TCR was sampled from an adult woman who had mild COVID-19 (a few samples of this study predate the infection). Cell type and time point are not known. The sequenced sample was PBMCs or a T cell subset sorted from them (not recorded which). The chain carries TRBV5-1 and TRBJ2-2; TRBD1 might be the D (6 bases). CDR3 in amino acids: CASSWLGHRGGELFF. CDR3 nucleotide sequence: TGCGCCAGCAGCTGGCTGGGACATCGGGGCGGGGAGCTGTTTTTT.